The 4 T cell receptor beta chains listed next were all sequenced from one sample in a study of T-cell memory formation after mild COVID-19. TCRdb processed the 5' RACE reads anew with MiXCR; each CDR3 protein has one entry. The table shows hundreds of thousands of distinct CDR3 sequences, with about 20% occurring only once. Sequenced input: PBMCs or a T cell subset sorted from them (not recorded which). Receptors were obtained from an adult woman who had mild COVID-19 (a few samples of this study predate the infection). Cell type and time point are not known.

This clonotype has only a few counts. The chain has TRBV6-6 and TRBJ2-5; 9 bases line up with TRBD2. The CDR3 length is 15 residues. J lost 3 bases, V lost 0 bases, and 2 bases had no gene match. Germline CDR1 MNHNY, CDR2 SVGAGI (reference sequence). CDR3 in amino acids: CASSYSLAGKETQYF. The CDR3 nucleotides read TGTGCCAGCAGTTACTCGCTAGCGGGAAAAGAGACCCAGTACTTC.

This clonotype was counted between two and nine times. The rearrangement links TRBV4-1 to TRBJ1-2; D is uncertain. The CDR3 loop spans 14 amino acids. Trimming cost V 0 bases and J 4 bases, with 9 bases left between them. Looked up from germline, CDR1 is MGHRA and CDR2 is YSYEKL. The chain's CDR3 is CASSQEQATYGYTF. The CDR3 DNA follows: TGCGCCAGCAGCCAAGAGCAGGCTACCTATGGCTACACCTTC.

The chain links TRBV5-1 to TRBJ2-7; D not certain. CDR1 and CDR2 from the germline V gene are SGHRS and YFSETQ. CDR3 size: 12 residues. Deletions cut 4 bases from V and 5 bases from J, with 10 bases between. CDR3: CASSTARDEQYF. The DNA for the CDR3 is TGCGCCAGCAGCACAGCTAGGGACGAGCAGTACTTC.

The chain carries TRBV20-1 and TRBJ2-3; D is possibly TRBD2 (6 bases). Between the trimmed V and J ends, which lost 7 bases and 2 bases, there was a span of 19 bases. The CDR3 covers 15 residues. In germline, CDR1 is DFQATT, CDR2 SNEGSKA (reference sequence). The CDR3 here is CSVTPSGLYTDTQYF. CDR3 in DNA: TGCAGTGTCACGCCCTCGGGACTCTACACAGATACGCAGTATTTT.